These 23 T cell receptor beta chains originate from one sample sequenced in a study of T cell repertoires in cytomegalovirus infection (dated by TCRdb to between 2017 and 2020). The treatment or condition label of this sample denotes: in vitro stimulation with specific CMV peptide epitopes to enrich CMV-specific T cells. Their target antigens are unknown. The sample was run on an Illumina HiSeq 1500. In TCRdb, the public reads were trimmed at Q25 with fastp and aligned with MiXCR, with productive beta chains retained. A single entry per CDR3 protein holds the most common genes and DNA from its merged rows. The sample yields 300,000 to 400,000 distinct CDR3 sequences; 25% to 30% were counted once. The top ten hold about 19% of the sample. Sequences were derived from cultured PBMCs, sampled from culture after CMV antigen stimulation. The receptor source for this set is a human donor in good health (CMV status not recorded). Some clones in this sample may be carry-over from other donors' samples.

The chain employs TRBV7-3 and TRBJ1-1; the D is unclear. Germline CDR1 is SGHTA and CDR2 is FQGTGA. Trimming removed 4 bases at V and 1 base at J, with 10 bases between. This CDR3 comprises 14 residues. The CDR3 DNA is TGTGCCAGCAGCTCGATGGGGTGGAACACTGAAGCTTTCTTT. Its protein is CASSSMGWNTEAFF.

This clonotype was counted between two and nine times. This rearrangement joins TRBV20-1 to TRBJ1-3, with D maybe TRBD1 (5 bases). The germline V gene has CDR1 DFQATT and CDR2 SNEGSKA (reference sequence). V was clipped by 0 bases and J by 5 bases, with 11 bases between them. This CDR3 is built from 14 residues. CDR3 region: CSARDRGPRNTIYF. The CDR3 DNA reads as TGCAGTGCTAGAGATCGGGGACCGAGAAACACCATATATTTT.

The rearrangement joins TRBV7-9 to TRBJ2-6; tentatively, D is TRBD1 (6 bases). V shed 4 bases and J shed 0 bases, with 19 bases lying between them. Germline-derived CDR1 and CDR2 are SEHNR and FQNEAQ (reference sequence). This CDR3 has 19 amino acids. The CDR3 sequence is CASSSPLGQSSSGANVLTF. The CDR3 bases are TGTGCCAGCAGCTCCCCCCTCGGACAGTCCAGCTCTGGGGCCAACGTCCTGACTTTC.

This clonotype was observed many times. The chain carries TRBV7-2 and TRBJ1-2; D is uncertain. V was trimmed by 2 bases and J by 8 bases, leaving 12 bases between them. CDR1 and CDR2 from the germline V gene are SGHTA and FQGNSA. The length of the CDR3 is 13 residues. CDR3 residues: CASSLRVREGYTF. The CDR3 bases are TGTGCCAGCAGCTTAAGAGTGAGGGAAGGCTACACCTTC.

CDR3 DNA: TGTGCCAGCAGTAGGACTCGCAATCAGCCCCAGCATTTT. It codes for CASSRTRNQPQHF. V is TRBV27 and J is TRBJ1-5; D not resolved. V lost 5 bases and J 2 bases, leaving 7 bases between the germline ends. CDR1 and CDR2 (germline): MNHEY, SMNVEV (reference sequence). There are 13 residues in the CDR3.

This clonotype was seen at least ten times. The rearrangement links TRBV7-3 to TRBJ1-1; 8 nucleotides line up with TRBD1. Germline CDR1 reads SGHTA; CDR2 reads FQGTGA. The CDR3 covers 17 residues. The trim removed 0 bases at V and 11 bases at J, leaving 17 bases unmatched. This CDR3 reads CASSLTSLRSRTGFAFF. The CDR3 coding sequence is TGTGCCAGCAGCTTAACGAGCCTCCGGTCGAGGACAGGGTTTGCTTTCTTT.

The table lists this clonotype with a few counts. The J gene is TRBJ2-4, the V gene TRBV6-5; D remains unclear. The CDR3 contains 19 residues. The germline V and J ends were trimmed by 0 bases and 0 bases, with 18 bases remaining between them. The germline V gene has CDR1 MNHEY and CDR2 SVGAGI. CDR3 sequence: CASSYSHPGRYLAKNIQYF. The CDR3 DNA follows: TGTGCCAGCAGTTACTCTCACCCAGGACGGTATTTAGCCAAAAACATTCAGTACTTC.

The genes are TRBV5-6 and TRBJ1-2; maybe TRBD1 (5 bases). Germline-derived CDR1 and CDR2 are SGHDT and YYEEEE. The V end was cut by 2 bases, the J end by 4 bases, with 15 bases between. The CDR3 totals 15 residues. This CDR3 reads CASSLGAASLYGYTF. DNA for the CDR3: TGTGCCAGCAGCTTAGGGGCAGCCTCTCTCTATGGCTACACCTTC.

This chain uses TRBV11-2 with TRBJ2-1; 15 bases fit TRBD2. This CDR3 region has 17 residues. Trimming cost V 3 bases and J 1 base; bases outside gene matches: 1. Germline lookup yields CDR1 SGHAT and CDR2 FQNNGV. The CDR3 coding sequence is TGTGCCAGCAGCTTGGGGACTAGCGGGGGGTCCTACAATGAGCAGTTCTTC. This encodes CASSLGTSGGSYNEQFF.

V is TRBV29-1 and J is TRBJ2-7, with TRBD1 identical over 9 bases. The germline V gene encodes CDR1 SQVTM and CDR2 ANQGSEA. V was clipped by 1 base and J by 3 bases; unmatched bases: 4. CDR3 size: 14 residues. DNA for the CDR3: TGCAGCGTTGAAGGGTCGGGACAGGGCTACGAGCAGTACTTC. Its protein is CSVEGSGQGYEQYF.

Only a few counts were recorded for this clonotype. This chain joins TRBV19 and TRBJ2-7; D may match TRBD1 or TRBD2 (5 bases each). CDR3 size: 15 residues. V was shortened by 1 base and J by 0 bases, with 10 bases between the two germline ends. Germline CDR1 is LNHDA and CDR2 is SQIVND (reference sequence). For the CDR3, the DNA is TGTGCCAGTAGTATAGGAGGGGCGATCTCCTACGAGCAGTACTTC. This gives the protein CASSIGGAISYEQYF.

The gene calls are TRBV6-5 and TRBJ1-1; maybe TRBD1 (6 bases). Germline V gene lookup returns CDR1 MNHEY and CDR2 SVGAGI. V was cut by 2 bases and J by 7 bases, with 11 bases left in between. This CDR3 has 13 residues. The CDR3 DNA reads as TGTGCCAGCAGTTACGGGGGGCGAATTGAAGCTTTCTTT. It specifies CASSYGGRIEAFF.

The chain uses TRBV4-2 and TRBJ2-1, with 8 positions matching TRBD1. This CDR3 is 12 amino acids long. The V segment lost 4 bases and the J segment 9 bases; nucleotides outside the gene matches: 2. Germline values: CDR1 LGHNA, CDR2 YNFKEQ. In nucleotides, the CDR3 is TGTGCCAGCAGCCTCGACAGGGGTGAGCAGTTCTTC. It is translated as CASSLDRGEQFF.

This clonotype turned up a few times. The rearrangement uses TRBV29-1 and TRBJ2-1; perhaps D is TRBD1 or TRBD2 (5 bases each). V lost 7 bases and J lost 3, with 13 bases in between. CDR3 length equals 13 residues. Germline CDR1 is SQVTM and CDR2 is ANQGSEA. Here the CDR3 reads CSGWAGSYNEQFF. In DNA form, the CDR3 reads TGCAGCGGGTGGGCAGGGAGCTACAATGAGCAGTTCTTC.

This sequence joins TRBV9 and TRBJ2-3; D gene unclear. Germline-derived CDR1 and CDR2 are SGDLS and YYNGEE. Trimming stripped 2 bases from V and 5 bases from J, with 12 bases between. The CDR3 consists of 14 residues. CDR3 region: CASSVGSSGDTQYF. The CDR3 nucleotides read TGTGCCAGCAGCGTGGGTAGCTCGGGAGATACGCAGTATTTT.

The chain employs TRBV10-3 and TRBJ2-2, with D unclear. Germline loops: CDR1 ENHRY, CDR2 SYGVKD. This CDR3 has 14 amino acids. Trimming cost V 7 bases and J 3 bases, with 12 bases left between them. Here the CDR3 DNA reads TGTGCCATCAAACTGGGGATGGACACCGGGGAGCTGTTTTTT. Protein: CAIKLGMDTGELFF.

The chain couples TRBV7-4 to TRBJ1-1, with D unresolved. Germline V CDR1 and CDR2: SGHVT, SQSDAQ. V was pared by 5 bases and J by 7 bases, with 8 bases between. This CDR3 is built from 11 residues. Here the CDR3 reads CASSLQVEAFF. In DNA, the CDR3 is TGTGCCAGCAGCCTCCAAGTTGAAGCTTTCTTT. The variable domain in full, completed from reference TRBV7-4 and TRBJ1-1, reads GAGVSQSPRYKVAKRGRDVALRCDSISGHVTLYWYRQTLGQGSEVLTYSQSDAQRDKSGRPSGRFSAERPERSVSTLKIQRTEQGDSAVYLCASSLQVEAFFGQGTRLTVV.

This clonotype was detected a few times. This chain connects TRBV27 to TRBJ1-2, with 8 bases lining up with TRBD1. In germline, CDR1 is MNHEY, CDR2 SMNVEV (reference sequence). The junction had 14 bases not matched to a gene; V was cut back by 0 bases and J by 8 bases. The CDR3 is 17 residues long. DNA of the CDR3: TGTGCCAGCAGTTTATCATATCCCGGGACAGGAGCAGGGGGCTACACCTTC. It yields the protein CASSLSYPGTGAGGYTF.

The chain joins TRBV5-1 to TRBJ1-2; 12 positions match TRBD1. The CDR3 has 14 residues. Trimming removed 3 bases from V and 7 bases from J; junction bases left unmatched: 4. Germline V gene sequence: CDR1 SGHRS, CDR2 YFSETQ. CDR3 amino acids: CASSYPGQGAGYTF. The DNA for the CDR3 is TGCGCCAGCAGCTACCCGGGACAGGGGGCTGGCTACACCTTC.

The chain carries TRBV14 and TRBJ2-1, with D possibly matching TRBD1 (6 bases). V lost 4 bases and J lost 2, with 9 bases in between. From germline, CDR1 is SGHDN and CDR2 FVKESK. This CDR3 has 14 amino acids. The CDR3 loop reads CASSPWDTYNEQFF. CDR3 nucleotides: TGTGCCAGCAGCCCCTGGGACACCTACAATGAGCAGTTCTTC.

V and J are TRBV4-1 and TRBJ2-3; a possible D gene is TRBD2 (6 bases). V lost 4 bases and J lost 0, with 14 bases in between. The germline V gene encodes CDR1 MGHRA and CDR2 YSYEKL. CDR3 length: 16 residues. CDR3 DNA sequence: TGCGCCAGCAGCCTGGAAGTGGGACTCAGCACAGATACGCAGTATTTT. It specifies CASSLEVGLSTDTQYF.

This clonotype appeared a few times. The V and J genes are TRBV7-3 and TRBJ2-2; D not certain. The V gene's germline CDR1 is SGHTA and CDR2 FQGTGA. The length of the CDR3 is 13 residues. With 4 bases removed from V and 4 bases from J, the gap between germline ends came to 7 bases. DNA for the CDR3: TGTGCCAGCAGCTCTGGGGTCACCGGGGAGCTGTTTTTT. The encoded protein is CASSSGVTGELFF.

This clonotype has a handful of counts. The rearrangement joins TRBV6-2 or TRBV6-3 to TRBJ2-1; either TRBD1 or TRBD2 may fit D (6 bases each). Deletions cut 4 bases from V and 7 bases from J, with 20 bases between. This CDR3 has 16 residues. The germline V gene has CDR1 MNHEY and CDR2 SVGEGT. CDR3 protein: CASSSAARGAHNEQFF. The CDR3 nucleotides are TGTGCCAGCAGTTCCGCGGCGAGGGGGGCTCATAATGAGCAGTTCTTC.